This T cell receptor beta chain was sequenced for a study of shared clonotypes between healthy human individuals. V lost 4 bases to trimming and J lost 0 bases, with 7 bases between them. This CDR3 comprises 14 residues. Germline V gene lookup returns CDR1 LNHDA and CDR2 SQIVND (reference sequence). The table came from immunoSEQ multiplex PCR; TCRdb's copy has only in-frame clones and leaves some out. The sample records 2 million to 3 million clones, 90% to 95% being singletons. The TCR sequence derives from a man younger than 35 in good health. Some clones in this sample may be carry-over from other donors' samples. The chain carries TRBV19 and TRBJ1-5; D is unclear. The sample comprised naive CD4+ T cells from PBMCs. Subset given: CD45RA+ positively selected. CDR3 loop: CASSTYSSNQPQHF. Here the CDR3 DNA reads TGTGCCAGTAGTACCTATAGTAGCAATCAGCCCCAGCATTTT.